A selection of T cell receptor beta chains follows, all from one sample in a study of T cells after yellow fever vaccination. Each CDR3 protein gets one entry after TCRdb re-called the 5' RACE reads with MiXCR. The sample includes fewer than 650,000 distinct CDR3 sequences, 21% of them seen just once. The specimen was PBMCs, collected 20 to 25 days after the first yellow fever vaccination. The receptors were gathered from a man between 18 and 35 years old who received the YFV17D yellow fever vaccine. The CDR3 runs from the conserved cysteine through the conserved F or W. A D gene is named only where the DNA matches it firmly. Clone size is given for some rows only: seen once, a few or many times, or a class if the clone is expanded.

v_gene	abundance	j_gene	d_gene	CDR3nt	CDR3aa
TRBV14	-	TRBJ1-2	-	TGTGCCAGCAGCCGTAACACCGCTTATGGCTACACCTTC	CASSRNTAYGYTF
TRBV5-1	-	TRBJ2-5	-	TGCGCCAGCAGCTTGGTTGTAGGGGGTCAGAAGACCCAGTACTTC	CASSLVVGGQKTQYF
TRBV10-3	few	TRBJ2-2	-	TGTGCCATCAGTGGGTCGGGGGATGGCGGGGAGCTGTTTTTT	CAISGSGDGGELFF
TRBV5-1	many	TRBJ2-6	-	TGCGCCAGCAGCCCTGAAGGCAGCTCTGGGGCCAACGTCCTGACTTTC	CASSPEGSSGANVLTF
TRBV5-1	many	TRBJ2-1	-	TGCGCCAGCAGCTTTGGCGGGGTCTCCTACAATGAGCAGTTCTTC	CASSFGGVSYNEQFF
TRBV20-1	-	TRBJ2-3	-	TGCAGTGCTAGAAAAGGGGGGGCCGCAGATACGCAGTATTTT	CSARKGGAADTQYF
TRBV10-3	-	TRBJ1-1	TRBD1	TGTGCCATCAGTGGACAGGGCGGGAACACTGAAGCTTTCTTT	CAISGQGGNTEAFF
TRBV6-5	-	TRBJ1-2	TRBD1	TGTGCCAGCAGTTACTCCCGACAGGGCTATGGCTACACCTTC	CASSYSRQGYGYTF
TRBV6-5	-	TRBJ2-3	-	TGTGCCAGCAGTTACTCGTTTCGGCTATCAGATACGCAGTATTTT	CASSYSFRLSDTQYF
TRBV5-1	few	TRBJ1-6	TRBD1	TGCGCCAGCAGCCTACGGGACAGAACGGCACCCCTCCACTTT	CASSLRDRTAPLHF
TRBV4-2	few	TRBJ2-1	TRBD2	TGTGCCAGCACCCCTAGATATGCGGGGGGTCTGGATGAGCAGTTCTTC	CASTPRYAGGLDEQFF
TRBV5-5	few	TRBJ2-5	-	TGTGCCAGCAGCCGCCTCTTGGGTAGGGGGGAAGAGACCCAGTACTTC	CASSRLLGRGEETQYF
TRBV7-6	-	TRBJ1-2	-	TGTGCCAGCAGCTTAGTGGCAGGGGCGGGCTATGGCTACACCTTC	CASSLVAGAGYGYTF
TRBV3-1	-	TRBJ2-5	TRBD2	TGTGCCAGCAGCCCGAGCGGGGTCGGAGAGACCCAGTACTTC	CASSPSGVGETQYF
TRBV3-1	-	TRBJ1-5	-	TGTGCCAGCAGCCAAGACTGGGGGTCGGATCAGCCCCAGCATTTT	CASSQDWGSDQPQHF
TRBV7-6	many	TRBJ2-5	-	TGTGCCAGCAGCTTGGACGCCGGGTACCAAGAGACCCAGTACTTC	CASSLDAGYQETQYF
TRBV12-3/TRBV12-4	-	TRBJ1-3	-	TGTGCCAGCAGAGAGGGGGGGAACAACCAGAACACCATATATTTT	CASREGGNNQNTIYF
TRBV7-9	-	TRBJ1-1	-	TGTGCCAGCAGCCCAAGGATAGCAGTGGGTTTAATTGCTTTCTTT	CASSPRIAVGLIAFF
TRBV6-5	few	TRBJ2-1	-	TGTGCCAGCAGTTTGCCGGGGTTCTCGTACAATGAGCAGTTCTTC	CASSLPGFSYNEQFF
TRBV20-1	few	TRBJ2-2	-	TGCAGTGCTAGAGTGGTCGGACCGTCGGCGAACACCGGGGAGCTGTTTTTT	CSARVVGPSANTGELFF
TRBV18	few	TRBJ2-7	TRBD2	TGTGCCAGCTCACCGGGCAGCGGGGGCAACGAGCAGTACTTC	CASSPGSGGNEQYF
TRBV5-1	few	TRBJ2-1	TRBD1	TGCGCCAGCAGCAAGGACAGGGGGGATGAGCAGTTCTTC	CASSKDRGDEQFF
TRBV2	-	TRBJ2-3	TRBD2	TGTGCCAGCAGTGAATCCTCGCAGCGGGGGCGCACAGATACGCAGTATTTT	CASSESSQRGRTDTQYF
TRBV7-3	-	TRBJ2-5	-	TGTGCCAGCAGCTTAAAATCGGGTGGGGCCGGTATCGAGACCCAGTACTTC	CASSLKSGGAGIETQYF
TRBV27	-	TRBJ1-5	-	TGTGCCAGCAGCCCTAGAAAAGGGGGATGGCAGCCCCAGCATTTT	CASSPRKGGWQPQHF
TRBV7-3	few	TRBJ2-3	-	TGTGCCAGCAGCTCCCGGAACCGGGGAGATACGCAGTATTTT	CASSSRNRGDTQYF
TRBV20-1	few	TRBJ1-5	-	TGCAGTGCCCTGGTTCCGGGGGCGGAACAGCCCCAGCATTTT	CSALVPGAEQPQHF
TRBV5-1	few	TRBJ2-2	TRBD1	TGCGCCAGCAGCTTGGCCGTGACAGGGACCACCGGGGAGCTGTTTTTT	CASSLAVTGTTGELFF
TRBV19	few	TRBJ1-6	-	TGTGCCAGTAGTCTCAGGCAGGGTTCACCCCTCCACTTT	CASSLRQGSPLHF
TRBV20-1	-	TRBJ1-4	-	TGCAGTGCTAGGGGTTTGAGGGGAGCGCTGTTTTTT	CSARGLRGALFF
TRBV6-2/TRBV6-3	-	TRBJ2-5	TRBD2	TGTGCCAGCAGTAGCGGGGCCTGGCAAGAGACCCAGTACTTC	CASSSGAWQETQYF
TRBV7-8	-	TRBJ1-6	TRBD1	TGTGCCAGCAGCTTGGACAGGATTTATTCACCCCTCCACTTT	CASSLDRIYSPLHF
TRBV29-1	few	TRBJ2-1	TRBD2	TGCAGCGTTGAAGATATCGGGACTAGCGGCTACAATGAGCAGTTCTTC	CSVEDIGTSGYNEQFF
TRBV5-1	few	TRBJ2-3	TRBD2	TGCGCCAGCAGGACCCGCGGGGGGGCCATTCCGAATACGCAGTATTTT	CASRTRGGAIPNTQYF
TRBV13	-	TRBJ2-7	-	TGTGCCAGCAGCTTAGGCGGAGCAGTCTCCTACGAGCAGTACTTC	CASSLGGAVSYEQYF
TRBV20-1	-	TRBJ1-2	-	TGCAGTGCCCAAGAGAGAGGTACTCGGGGGCTCGAACACTATGGCTACACCTTC	CSAQERGTRGLEHYGYTF
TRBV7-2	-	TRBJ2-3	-	TGTGCCAGCGCTAGCACAGATACGCAGTATTTT	CASASTDTQYF
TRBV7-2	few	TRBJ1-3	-	TGTGCCAGCAGCTTCCAGGGGCTGGCTGGAAACACCATATATTTT	CASSFQGLAGNTIYF
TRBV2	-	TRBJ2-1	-	TGTGCCAGCACCCTCAGGGGGGGCAACCTGCTCAATGAGCAGTTCTTC	CASTLRGGNLLNEQFF
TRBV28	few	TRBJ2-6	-	TGTGCCAGCAGTATCCCGATCTCTGGGGCCAACGTCCTGACTTTC	CASSIPISGANVLTF
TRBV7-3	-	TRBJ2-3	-	TGTGCCAGCAGCCCTACTAGTTCCCGAGATACGCAGTATTTT	CASSPTSSRDTQYF
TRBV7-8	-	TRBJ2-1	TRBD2	TGTGCCAGCAGGAGGTTTTACGAGGGACTAGCGGGAAATGAGCAGTTCTTC	CASRRFYEGLAGNEQFF
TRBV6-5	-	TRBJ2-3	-	TGTGCCAGCAGTTACTGGGGGAGATTGGGGGATACGCAGTATTTT	CASSYWGRLGDTQYF
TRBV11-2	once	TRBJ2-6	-	TGTGCCAGCAGCTCCAATCCCCCTGGGGCCAACGTCCTGACTTTC	CASSSNPPGANVLTF
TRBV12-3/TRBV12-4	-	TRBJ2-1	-	TGTGCCAGCAGTGCGCAACTTGGTGGGCAGTTCTTC	CASSAQLGGQFF
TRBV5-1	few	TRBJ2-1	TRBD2	TGCGCCAGCAGCCCTAGCGGGGGTGGCCACAATGAGCAGTTCTTC	CASSPSGGGHNEQFF
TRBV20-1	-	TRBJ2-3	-	TGCAGTACGAGTAAAGGGCCAGATACGCAGTATTTT	CSTSKGPDTQYF